Reported below is one T cell receptor beta chain. Its matching antigen is unknown. This sample was taken from a study of CD8+ T cells in alopecia areata. Study findings and constraints: The study found tofacitinib significantly decreased scalp clonality and expanded CD8+ clones among the top 100. For lesional scalp, especially alopecia totalis/universalis, clonality was higher than in normal scalp. Normal skin contains resident alphabeta T cells, and these are also sequenced in scalp samples.

cDNA reverse transcribed from extracted RNA served as the sequencing template. Profiling relied on immunoSEQ multiplex PCR, and the TCRdb table lists in-frame clones only, not all of them. The repertoire holds about 200,000 clones, with around two fifths as singletons. V dropped 4 bases and J dropped 4; count of bases not matched to a gene: 7. The CDR3 has 15 residues. Germline V gives CDR1 SGHRS, CDR2 YFSETQ. Treatment given: oral pan-JAK inhibitor, 5-10 mg twice daily. It was from alopecia areata patients that lesional scalp punch biopsies and peripheral blood were collected. The sample in question was CD4+ T cells sorted from blood, obtained around week 34, from a patient treated with tofacitinib. The sequence derives from a human donor with alopecia areata. V is TRBV5-1 and J is TRBJ2-3; 9 bases align to TRBD1. The CDR3 sequence is CASSLRQGVSDTQYF. CDR3 in DNA: TGCGCCAGCAGCCTTAGACAGGGGGTGTCAGATACGCAGTATTTT.